The clone carrying this TCR beta chain was seen a handful of times. Time point: newly diagnosed GD, antithyroid drugs for less than 3 months. Following extraction of RNA from PBMCs, that RNA was used to make the TCR library. Germline V lookup: CDR1 SGHAT, CDR2 FQNNGV. The CDR3 length is 15 residues. Unmatched junction bases numbered 6, after V lost 4 bases and J lost 1 base. The data belong to a study of regulatory T cells in long-lasting Graves disease. Through Arm-PCR of CDR3 regions and iRepertoire HTBI primers, TCR beta libraries were built. TCRdb redid the calling of the multiplex PCR reads with MiXCR, one entry per CDR3 protein. The sample has roughly 500,000 distinct CDR3 sequences; around 11% are singletons. Another study also made use of these data, one on T cells in Graves' hyperthyroidism and ophthalmopathy.

Source: peripheral blood mononuclear cells (PBMCs), taken at new diagnosis, from a patient treated with antithyroid drugs. This TCR derives from a woman younger than 45 with Graves disease. This chain connects TRBV11-2 to TRBJ1-1, with 7 bases aligning to TRBD1. The CDR3 reads CASSSRTGRNTEAFF. CDR3 bases: TGTGCCAGCAGCTCAAGGACAGGACGGAACACTGAAGCTTTCTTT. Combining the CDR3 with reference TRBV11-2 and TRBJ1-1 gives the whole variable domain EAGVAQSPRYKIIEKRQSVAFWCNPISGHATLYWYQQILGQGPKLLIQFQNNGVVDDSQLPKDRFSAERLKGVDSTLKIQPAKLEDSAVYLCASSSRTGRNTEAFFGQGTRLTVV.